One T cell receptor beta chain is described in this entry. The source of the sample is a study of blood T cell repertoires in COVID-19. About the study: Both acute and convalescent COVID-19 samples were obtained from the United States, Italy and Spain. The cDNA or gDNA used as material had been derived from T cells, B-cell-depleted T cells, or PBMCs.

V gave up 4 bases and J gave up 7 bases; unmatched junction bases: 11. CDR3 length: 15 residues. Germline CDR1 and CDR2: SGHRS and YFSETQ. Per the authors' pipeline: For nucleated cells, counts were estimated from reference gene primer amplification. Only in-frame clones appear in the TCRdb table, and some are missing; sequencing was by immunoSEQ multiplex PCR. The V and J calls and clone size come from that table; D and trimming were worked out from the DNA. The sample includes 30,000 or so clones, around 85% of them seen just once. One Seattle source followed patients from active infection through their disease course.

The sequence derives from a woman of 80 years or more with COVID-19, enrolled during active disease. The chain couples TRBV5-1 to TRBJ1-2; 9 positions match TRBD1. Sequenced sample: peripheral blood. The CDR3 sequence: CASSLPGTGSRGYTF. As DNA, the CDR3 is TGCGCCAGCAGCCTTCCCGGGACAGGGAGCCGTGGCTACACCTTC.